This entry describes one TCR beta chain. The data belong to a study of blood T cell repertoires in COVID-19. Some clones are missing from TCRdb's copy, which holds only in-frame ones; the method was immunoSEQ multiplex PCR. The sample lists about 100,000 clones; 80% to 90% were seen once. CDR3 size: 15 residues. Trimming pared 2 bases from V and 6 bases from J, leaving 16 bases between. CDR1 and CDR2 from the germline V gene are MDHEN and SYDVKM. Sequencing used PBMCs or T cells enriched from blood (not recorded which). The J gene is TRBJ1-2, the V gene TRBV28; D perhaps matches TRBD1 (6 bases). The origin of this receptor is a woman aged 45-60 years who had recovered from COVID-19. As DNA, the CDR3 is TGTGCCAGCAGTTTAGTAACAGGGACCCTAGATGGCTACACCTTC. This gives the protein CASSLVTGTLDGYTF.